The next 18 T cell receptor beta chains were all read from a single sample in a study of OX40 agonist ivuxolimab in advanced cancers. Clones were read by immunoSEQ multiplex PCR, and TCRdb kept only the in-frame ones, dropping some. The sample has 90,000 to 130,000 clones; approximately 90% are singletons. The material was CD4+ or CD8+ T cells sorted from blood, obtained in a trial of the OX40 agonist ivuxolimab. All receptors come from an adult with an advanced solid tumor such as melanoma, head and neck, liver or kidney cancer.

The chain recombines TRBV4-2 with TRBJ2-1; D tentatively fits TRBD1 or TRBD2 (5 bases each). This CDR3 is 15 amino acids long. The germline CDR1 and CDR2 sequences are LGHNA and YNFKEQ. The ends were cut back, 0 bases at V and 8 bases at J, with 14 bases in the middle. CDR3 nucleotide sequence: TGTGCCAGCAGCCAAGATCAGGAAGGGGACGATGAGCAGTTCTTC. As protein: CASSQDQEGDDEQFF.

The rearrangement joins TRBV7-9 to TRBJ2-3; D is uncertain. The CDR3 contains 15 residues. Per the germline V gene, CDR1 is SEHNR and CDR2 is FQNEAQ (reference sequence). V shed 5 bases and J shed 4 bases, with 16 bases lying between them. The CDR3 DNA follows: TGTGCCAGCAGCGCGAGGACGGCGTCGGCAGATACGCAGTATTTT. It specifies CASSARTASADTQYF.

The gene calls are TRBV7-8 and TRBJ1-1, with 8 nucleotides matching TRBD1. Germline CDR1 SGHVS, CDR2 FQNEAQ. The CDR3 length is 14 residues. The J segment lost 4 bases and the V segment lost 3 bases, leaving 4 bases of the junction unmatched. In DNA, the CDR3 is TGTGCCAGCAGCTTGCAGGGGGCGAGCACTGAAGCTTTCTTT. It yields the protein CASSLQGASTEAFF.

The gene calls are TRBV25-1 and TRBJ1-4, with D maybe TRBD1 (6 bases). Trimming stripped 4 bases from V and 8 bases from J, with 11 bases between. This CDR3 contains 13 residues. CDR1 is MGHDK, CDR2 SYGVNS, per germline. The CDR3, as DNA: TGTGCCAGCAGTGGGATAAGGGGGGAAAAACTGTTTTTT. Residues: CASSGIRGEKLFF.

The chain joins TRBV5-6 to TRBJ2-3; TRBD2 matches 8 bases. In germline, CDR1 is SGHDT, CDR2 YYEEEE. The CDR3 runs 16 residues. J lost 0 bases, V lost 5 bases, and 8 bases had no gene match. Here the CDR3 DNA reads TGTGCCAGCAGTTCCCTGACTAGCGTCAGCACAGATACGCAGTATTTT. It is translated as CASSSLTSVSTDTQYF.

CDR3 sequence: CASSLGASGEGTEAFF. The CDR3 DNA reads TGTGCCAGCAGCTTAGGGGCCAGTGGGGAAGGCACTGAAGCTTTCTTT. V usage is TRBV7-2 and J usage is TRBJ1-1; no reliable D call. The CDR3 totals 16 residues. CDR1 is SGHTA, CDR2 FQGNSA, per germline. V lost 1 base and J 4 bases, leaving 16 bases between the germline ends.

This chain joins TRBV11-2 and TRBJ2-5; TRBD1 might be the D (5 bases). Germline V lookup: CDR1 SGHAT, CDR2 FQNNGV. This CDR3 has 15 residues. Trimming pared 5 bases from V and 1 base from J, leaving 14 bases between. Here the CDR3 DNA reads TGTGCCAGCAGCCTTGAAAGGGGTTCCCAAGAGACCCAGTACTTC. It yields the protein CASSLERGSQETQYF.

The rearrangement links TRBV10-3 to TRBJ2-3; 14 bases match TRBD2. In germline, CDR1 is ENHRY, CDR2 SYGVKD. Trimming at V came to 6 bases and at J to 12 bases, leaving 5 bases not matched to a gene. The CDR3 consists of 13 residues. The CDR3 DNA reads TGTGCCATCAGCGGACTAGCGGGGGGTCCCCAGTATTTT. It yields the protein CAISGLAGGPQYF.

The chain links TRBV7-9 to TRBJ1-1, with D perhaps matching TRBD1 (5 bases). V lost 4 bases, J lost 4 bases, and 16 bases lay in between. Germline V gene sequence: CDR1 SEHNR, CDR2 FQNEAQ (reference sequence). The CDR3 length is 15 residues. As DNA, the CDR3 is TGTGCCAGCAGCTCAAGAGGGGCAGGCTCCACTGAAGCTTTCTTT. Encoded protein: CASSSRGAGSTEAFF.

In its sample, this clone was seen once. The chain joins TRBV6-1 to TRBJ2-5; 7 nucleotides line up with TRBD2. The germline gives CDR1 MNHNS, CDR2 SASEGT. CDR3 length: 17 amino acids. V lost 0 bases to trimming and J lost 2 bases; unmatched junction nucleotides: 9. The chain's CDR3 is CASSEARWGGTQETQYF. The DNA of the CDR3 is TGTGCCAGCAGTGAAGCGCGGTGGGGGGGGACTCAAGAGACCCAGTACTTC.

The chain couples TRBV7-8 to TRBJ1-5; D remains ambiguous. The CDR3 is 14 residues long. The V end lost 5 bases, the J end lost 3 bases, and 11 bases lay between the germline ends. Germline values: CDR1 SGHVS, CDR2 FQNEAQ. The CDR3 spells CASSPRAYNQPQHF. The CDR3 DNA is TGTGCCAGCAGCCCCCGGGCCTACAATCAGCCCCAGCATTTT.

The chain couples TRBV19 to TRBJ2-1, with 7 bases identical to TRBD1. The V gene end was trimmed by 9 bases and the J gene end by 5 bases; junction bases not matched to a gene: 4. The CDR3 has 12 amino acids. The germline CDR1 and CDR2 sequences are LNHDA and SQIVND (reference sequence). CDR3 DNA: TGTGCCAGCCAAGGACAGGACAATGAGCAGTTCTTC. Its protein is CASQGQDNEQFF. Drawing the rest from reference TRBV19 and TRBJ2-1, the complete variable domain is DGGITQSPKYLFRKEGQNVTLSCEQNLNHDAMYWYRQDPGQGLRLIYYSQIVNDFQKGDIAEGYSVSREKKESFPLTVTSAQKNPTAFYLCASQGQDNEQFFGPGTRLTVL.

The chain carries TRBV5-6 and TRBJ2-1; 8 bases match TRBD2. Trimming at V came to 7 bases and at J to 2 bases, leaving 5 bases not matched to a gene. Germline-derived CDR1 and CDR2 are SGHDT and YYEEEE. This CDR3 is built from 14 residues. CDR3 region: CASLWRGAYNEQFF. Written as DNA, the CDR3 is TGTGCCAGCCTATGGCGGGGGGCCTACAATGAGCAGTTCTTC.

The chain employs TRBV28 and TRBJ2-7; D remains unclear. The germline V gene has CDR1 MDHEN and CDR2 SYDVKM. The CDR3 sequence is 14 residues long. Trimming cost V 3 bases and J 1 base, with 10 bases left between them. CDR3 DNA sequence: TGTGCCAGCAGTTTGAACGGACCTTCCTACGAGCAGTACTTC. Its protein is CASSLNGPSYEQYF.

This chain joins TRBV7-2 and TRBJ2-7; 11 bases are shared with TRBD2. The germline V gene has CDR1 SGHTA and CDR2 FQGNSA. Trimming cost V 5 bases and J 3 bases; bases outside gene matches: 3. The CDR3 length is 14 residues. CDR3 nucleotides: TGTGCCAGCAGCCCGACTAGCGGGAACTACGAGCAGTACTTC. Its protein is CASSPTSGNYEQYF. The full variable domain, rest sourced from reference TRBV7-2 and TRBJ2-7, is GAGVSQSPSNKVTEKGKDVELRCDPISGHTALYWYRQSLGQGLEFLIYFQGNSAPDKSGLPSDRFSAERTGGSVSTLTIQRTQQEDSAVYLCASSPTSGNYEQYFGPGTRLTVT.

This clone was seen a handful of times. The gene calls are TRBV4-3 and TRBJ2-3; D is possibly TRBD1 (6 bases). Germline V gene sequence: CDR1 LGHNA, CDR2 YSLEER. V was clipped by 0 bases and J by 8 bases, with 12 bases between them. The length of the CDR3 is 14 residues. CDR3 region: CASSQDGGFPTQYF. The CDR3 DNA reads TGCGCCAGCAGCCAAGATGGGGGCTTCCCTACGCAGTATTTT.

V usage is TRBV7-2 and J usage is TRBJ1-2; 7 bases line up with TRBD1. Germline values: CDR1 SGHTA, CDR2 FQGNSA. This CDR3 is built from 16 residues. The J segment lost 4 bases and the V segment lost 4 bases, leaving 12 bases of the junction unmatched. Written as DNA, the CDR3 is TGTGCCAGCAGCTCAGGGGCAAATGGACAGGTCTATGGCTACACCTTC. Residues: CASSSGANGQVYGYTF. Full variable domain (missing parts from reference TRBV7-2 and TRBJ1-2): GAGVSQSPSNKVTEKGKDVELRCDPISGHTALYWYRQSLGQGLEFLIYFQGNSAPDKSGLPSDRFSAERTGGSVSTLTIQRTQQEDSAVYLCASSSGANGQVYGYTFGSGTRLTVV.

The chain joins TRBV10-3 to TRBJ1-1; 8 bases align to TRBD1. Germline values: CDR1 ENHRY, CDR2 SYGVKD. The CDR3 length is 13 residues. After removal of 11 bases from V and 3 bases from J, the junction contained 8 bases not matched to a gene. This CDR3 is CASTGVRDTEAFF. For the CDR3, the DNA is TGTGCCTCGACAGGGGTACGGGACACTGAAGCTTTCTTT.